The clone carrying this T cell receptor beta chain was found once. The CDR3 totals 15 residues. V shed 2 bases and J shed 5 bases, with 15 bases lying between them. Germline CDR1 reads LGHNA; CDR2 reads YSLEER. These data originate in a study of T cell changes during pregnancy in multiple sclerosis. This table comes from immunoSEQ multiplex PCR, and its TCRdb copy is limited to in-frame clones, with some not included. This table holds more than 70,000 clones, 75% to 95% found once. This chain uses TRBV4-3 with TRBJ1-2; possibly TRBD1 for D (6 bases). Sample: peripheral blood, taken after pregnancy. The sequence came from a female donor in good health, enrolled as a control in a pregnancy study. The CDR3 coding sequence is TGCGCCAGCAGCCAACTTTCCGGGACATCGTATGGCTACACCTTC. This sequence encodes CASSQLSGTSYGYTF.